Following are 29 T cell receptor beta chains from one sample sequenced in a study of blood T cell repertoires in COVID-19. The data were produced by immunoSEQ multiplex PCR, yet TCRdb's version contains in-frame clones alone and is incomplete. The sample contains 100,000 to 130,000 clones, roughly 80% of which appear only once. The material sequenced was peripheral blood. The origin of the receptors is a human donor in a cohort sampled during active COVID-19.

Here the CDR3 DNA reads TGTGCCAGCAGCAGCGGGAGGGCCGGGGAGACCCAGTACTTC. It encodes CASSSGRAGETQYF. This chain uses TRBV7-3 with TRBJ2-5; 10 positions match TRBD2. Losses at the gene ends were 5 bases for V and 5 bases for J; bases not matched to a gene: 5. This CDR3 contains 14 residues. Germline CDR1 reads SGHTA; CDR2 reads FQGTGA.

This clone occurred once. V is TRBV5-8 and J is TRBJ2-2; the match to TRBD2 covers 8 bases. Germline V gives CDR1 SGHTS, CDR2 YDEGEE. The CDR3 has 17 residues. V dropped 2 bases and J dropped 1; count of bases not matched to a gene: 7. CDR3 coding DNA: TGTGCCAGCAGCTTAGTAGTAGCGGGAAAGAACACCGGGGAGCTGTTTTTT. This sequence encodes CASSLVVAGKNTGELFF.

In its sample, this clone was seen a few times. The V and J genes are TRBV5-1 and TRBJ2-7, with 12 bases aligning to TRBD2. The V gene's germline CDR1 is SGHRS and CDR2 YFSETQ. CDR3 size: 16 residues. V shed 4 bases and J 0 bases; nucleotides not matched to a gene: 5. The chain's CDR3 is CASSLSTSGSSYEQYF. CDR3 DNA: TGCGCCAGCAGCCTGTCGACTAGCGGGAGCTCCTACGAGCAGTACTTC. Variable domain in full (rest from reference TRBV5-1 and TRBJ2-7): KAGVTQTPRYLIKTRGQQVTLSCSPISGHRSVSWYQQTPGQGLQFLFEYFSETQRNKGNFPGRFSGRQFSNSRSEMNVSTLELGDSALYLCASSLSTSGSSYEQYFGPGTRLTVT.

The rearrangement uses TRBV5-1 and TRBJ1-1, with no clear D. This CDR3 spans 14 amino acids. Trimming cost V 0 bases and J 1 base, with 7 bases left between them. Germline loops: CDR1 SGHRS, CDR2 YFSETQ. The CDR3 loop reads CASSLARSNTEAFF. The CDR3 nucleotides read TGCGCCAGCAGCTTGGCTCGGTCGAACACTGAAGCTTTCTTT.

V gene TRBV28 combines with J gene TRBJ1-1, with 9 bases matching TRBD1. J gave up 5 bases and V 5 bases, and 6 bases lay outside the gene matches. The CDR3 is made up of 14 amino acids. Germline values: CDR1 MDHEN, CDR2 SYDVKM. The CDR3 region is CASSPTGGLTEAFF. The DNA of the CDR3 is TGTGCCAGCAGTCCGACAGGGGGTTTAACTGAAGCTTTCTTT.

This clone was observed at least ten times. This sequence joins TRBV29-1 and TRBJ2-7, with D possibly matching TRBD2 (6 bases). Germline V gives CDR1 SQVTM, CDR2 ANQGSEA. CDR3 size: 12 residues. Trimming removed 7 bases from V and 7 bases from J, with 17 bases in between. CDR3 coding DNA: TGCAGCGCCCTCCCGGGGGTTGGGGAGCAGTACTTC. This sequence encodes CSALPGVGEQYF.

The gene calls are TRBV19 and TRBJ2-1; D gene unclear. The germline gives CDR1 LNHDA, CDR2 SQIVND (reference sequence). Trimming left V 5 bases short and J 2 bases short, with 10 bases between. The CDR3 sequence is 14 residues long. The CDR3 DNA reads as TGTGCCAGTAGTGCCCCACTCCCCTACAATGAGCAGTTCTTC. Protein: CASSAPLPYNEQFF.

The gene calls are TRBV28 and TRBJ2-2; D is perhaps TRBD2 (5 bases). From germline, CDR1 is MDHEN and CDR2 SYDVKM. The CDR3 is made up of 13 amino acids. V lost 2 bases, J lost 11 bases, and 12 bases lay in between. The CDR3 is CASSLAHRGELFF. The CDR3 region has the DNA TGTGCCAGCAGTTTAGCACACCGGGGAGAGCTGTTTTTT. Looking up the rest from reference TRBV28 and TRBJ2-2 gives the full variable domain: DVKVTQSSRYLVKRTGEKVFLECVQDMDHENMFWYRQDPGLGLRLIYFSYDVKMKEKGDIPEGYSVSREKKERFSLILESASTNQTSMYLCASSLAHRGELFFGEGSRLTVL.

This clone was detected many times. J is TRBJ1-5 and V is TRBV9; the match to TRBD1 covers 10 bases. V dropped 6 bases and J dropped 3; count of bases not matched to a gene: 15. This CDR3 spans 18 amino acids. Germline CDR1 is SGDLS and CDR2 is YYNGEE. CDR3 nucleotides: TGTGCCAGCACCCGACCGGGACAGGGGCTCTTATACAATCAGCCCCAGCATTTT. Translated, it gives CASTRPGQGLLYNQPQHF.

This clone was seen a few times. The rearrangement uses TRBV2 and TRBJ1-5; the D is unclear. The ends were cut back, 5 bases at V and 0 bases at J, with 5 bases in the middle. Germline V gives CDR1 SNHLY, CDR2 FYNNEI. The length of the CDR3 is 13 residues. The chain's CDR3 is CASSRDSNQPQHF. In DNA form, the CDR3 reads TGTGCCAGCAGTAGAGATAGCAATCAGCCCCAGCATTTT.

The chain carries TRBV29-1 and TRBJ2-2; 7 bases agree with TRBD1. Germline V CDR1 and CDR2: SQVTM, ANQGSEA. With 7 bases clipped from V and 4 bases from J, the junction kept 9 bases outside the gene matches. CDR3 length: 14 amino acids. The CDR3 spells CSAYPGQSTGELFF. Written as DNA, the CDR3 is TGCAGCGCTTATCCGGGACAGAGCACCGGGGAGCTGTTTTTT.

This clone was observed a handful of times. The chain employs TRBV14 and TRBJ2-4, with D maybe TRBD1 (5 bases). Trimming shortened V by 4 bases and J by 0 bases, and 13 bases separated the two germline ends. This CDR3 has 16 residues. The germline V gene encodes CDR1 SGHDN and CDR2 FVKESK. In nucleotides, the CDR3 is TGTGCCAGCAGCCTCGGACAAGCTCTAGCCAAAAACATTCAGTACTTC. It codes for CASSLGQALAKNIQYF.

The V call is TRBV10-3, the J call TRBJ1-6; possible D gene TRBD1, 5 bases. V dropped 3 bases and J dropped 8 bases, with 11 bases sitting between them. Germline values: CDR1 ENHRY, CDR2 SYGVKD. This CDR3 comprises 14 residues. The CDR3 DNA follows: TGTGCCATCAGTGACACCCGGGGGGATTCACCCCTCCACTTT. Protein product: CAISDTRGDSPLHF.

This rearrangement joins TRBV10-3 to TRBJ2-7; a possible D gene is TRBD1 (6 bases). Germline assignment: CDR1 ENHRY and CDR2 SYGVKD. Trimming cost V 2 bases and J 4 bases, with 12 bases left between them. This CDR3 contains 14 residues. CDR3 sequence reads: CAISEGGGLYEQYF. In DNA form, the CDR3 reads TGTGCCATCAGTGAGGGTGGGGGCCTGTACGAGCAGTACTTC.

The chain has TRBV2 and TRBJ1-4; no clear D. Germline V CDR1 and CDR2: SNHLY, FYNNEI. V was cut by 3 bases and J by 8 bases, with 10 bases left in between. The CDR3 is 13 residues long. CDR3 DNA sequence: TGTGCCAGCAGTGAGGCCGTTTTAGAAAAACTGTTTTTT. Its translation: CASSEAVLEKLFF.

V usage is TRBV6-6 and J usage is TRBJ2-5; possibly TRBD2 for D (5 bases). Trimming removed 5 bases at V and 0 bases at J, with 10 bases between. The CDR3 totals 14 residues. Germline V lookup: CDR1 MNHNY, CDR2 SVGAGI (reference sequence). The CDR3 spells CASSGSANQETQYF. The CDR3 nucleotides read TGTGCCAGCAGTGGTAGCGCCAACCAAGAGACCCAGTACTTC.

J is TRBJ2-3 and V is TRBV28, with TRBD2 matching over 14 bases. With V trimmed by 3 bases and J by 3 bases, 5 bases remained unmatched. The CDR3 is 17 residues long. Germline V gene lookup returns CDR1 MDHEN and CDR2 SYDVKM. CDR3 sequence: CASSFPGLAGGTDTQYF. The CDR3 DNA reads as TGTGCCAGCAGTTTCCCAGGACTAGCGGGAGGAACAGATACGCAGTATTTT. The full variable domain, in which reference TRBV28 and TRBJ2-3 provide the parts outside the CDR3, is DVKVTQSSRYLVKRTGEKVFLECVQDMDHENMFWYRQDPGLGLRLIYFSYDVKMKEKGDIPEGYSVSREKKERFSLILESASTNQTSMYLCASSFPGLAGGTDTQYFGPGTRLTVL.

The chain joins TRBV6-1 to TRBJ1-6; 7 bases align to TRBD1. Germline V CDR1 and CDR2: MNHNS, SASEGT. The length of the CDR3 is 18 residues. V gave up 6 bases and J gave up 0 bases; unmatched junction bases: 11. CDR3 in amino acids: CASSETVPGGSYNSPLHF. For the CDR3, the DNA is TGTGCCAGCAGCGAAACCGTTCCAGGGGGCTCCTATAATTCACCCCTCCACTTT.

The chain combines TRBV11-2 with TRBJ2-5; 8 bases are a match to TRBD2. The V gene end was trimmed by 5 bases and the J gene end by 4 bases; junction bases not matched to a gene: 15. The CDR3 contains 17 residues. CDR1 and CDR2 from the germline V gene are SGHAT and FQNNGV. As DNA, the CDR3 is TGTGCCAGCAGCCAGCGGGGGAGCGCCCAAACAGCAGAGACCCAGTACTTC. This translates into CASSQRGSAQTAETQYF.

The chain employs TRBV3-1 (or the pseudogene TRBV3-2) and TRBJ2-2; 7 bases map to TRBD1. This CDR3 has 15 residues. Germline CDR1 reads LGHDT; CDR2 reads YNNKEL (reference sequence). Germline trimming cut 2 bases from V and 7 bases from J; bases unmatched to any gene: 7. CDR3 coding DNA: TGTGCCAGCAGCCAACTTGCGACAGGGATCGGGGAGCTGTTTTTT. It yields the protein CASSQLATGIGELFF.

The rearrangement joins TRBV5-6 to TRBJ2-5; D might be TRBD2 (5 bases). This CDR3 is built from 14 residues. Trimming shortened V by 1 base and J by 1 base, and 8 bases separated the two germline ends. From germline, CDR1 is SGHDT and CDR2 YYEEEE. CDR3: CASSLPGSQETQYF. The CDR3 DNA sequence: TGTGCCAGCAGCTTGCCGGGAAGCCAAGAGACCCAGTACTTC.

This rearrangement joins TRBV10-3 to TRBJ1-1; D is uncertain. Looked up from germline, CDR1 is ENHRY and CDR2 is SYGVKD. The length of the CDR3 is 15 residues. Trimming shortened V by 2 bases and J by 0 bases, and 10 bases separated the two germline ends. For the CDR3, the DNA is TGTGCCATCAGTGAGCGGAACAGACTGAACACTGAAGCTTTCTTT. Protein product: CAISERNRLNTEAFF.

J is TRBJ2-1 and V is TRBV9; TRBD2 matches at 11 bases. Germline V gives CDR1 SGDLS, CDR2 YYNGEE. The CDR3 runs to 15 residues. Germline trimming cut 5 bases from V and 8 bases from J; bases unmatched to any gene: 9. The CDR3 nucleotides are TGTGCCAGCAGGCCTACTAGCGGGAGTTTCGATGAGCAGTTCTTC. This codes for CASRPTSGSFDEQFF.

The rearrangement uses TRBV29-1 and TRBJ2-5; TRBD1 matches 8 bases. The CDR3 consists of 13 residues. From germline, CDR1 is SQVTM and CDR2 ANQGSEA. V lost 4 bases to trimming and J lost 3 bases; unmatched junction nucleotides: 4. CDR3 nucleotides: TGCAGCGTTGCCGGGACAGGAAAAGAGACCCAGTACTTC. Its protein product is CSVAGTGKETQYF. Full variable domain (missing parts from reference TRBV29-1 and TRBJ2-5): SAVISQKPSRDICQRGTSLTIQCQVDSQVTMMFWYRQQPGQSLTLIATANQGSEATYESGFVIDKFPISRPNLTFSTLTVSNMSPEDSSIYLCSVAGTGKETQYFGPGTRLLVL.

This clone was seen a few times. V is TRBV5-1 and J is TRBJ2-5; D may be TRBD1 (5 bases). V lost 0 bases to trimming and J lost 4 bases, with 7 bases between them. There are 13 residues in the CDR3. The V gene's germline CDR1 is SGHRS and CDR2 YFSETQ. The CDR3 bases are TGCGCCAGCAGCTTGGGGGGCCGAGAGACCCAGTACTTC. It yields the protein CASSLGGRETQYF.

The chain recombines TRBV5-4 with TRBJ2-1; D is possibly TRBD1 (6 bases). Germline V gene sequence: CDR1 SGHNT, CDR2 YYREEE (reference sequence). CDR3 length: 17 amino acids. Trimming stripped 0 bases from V and 0 bases from J, with 13 bases between. The CDR3 spells CASSLAGTGLSYNEQFF. CDR3 bases: TGTGCCAGCAGCTTGGCGGGCACAGGGCTCTCCTACAATGAGCAGTTCTTC. The complete variable domain, with remaining parts taken from reference TRBV5-4 and TRBJ2-1, reads ETGVTQSPTHLIKTRGQQVTLRCSSQSGHNTVSWYQQALGQGPQFIFQYYREEENGRGNFPPRFSGLQFPNYSSELNVNALELDDSALYLCASSLAGTGLSYNEQFFGPGTRLTVL.

In this sample, this clone turned up once. The V gene is TRBV6-2 or TRBV6-3, the J gene TRBJ2-7, with D possibly matching TRBD1 (5 bases). The CDR3 loop spans 12 amino acids. Trimming shortened V by 5 bases and J by 2 bases, and 7 bases separated the two germline ends. Germline values: CDR1 MNHEY, CDR2 SVGEGT. CDR3 in DNA: TGTGCCAGCAGTCGGACACCCTACGAGCAGTACGTC. Its protein product is CASSRTPYEQYV.

This chain joins TRBV5-1 and TRBJ1-1; D gene unclear. The V gene's germline CDR1 is SGHRS and CDR2 YFSETQ. V was pared by 4 bases and J by 0 bases, with 19 bases between. This CDR3 contains 17 residues. The CDR3 sequence is CASSLSIPPGLNTEAFF. In nucleotides, the CDR3 is TGCGCCAGCAGCCTTTCCATACCCCCGGGTTTGAACACTGAAGCTTTCTTT.

This chain connects TRBV7-8 to TRBJ2-2; 12 bases are shared with TRBD2. This CDR3 has 18 amino acids. Germline V gives CDR1 SGHVS, CDR2 FQNEAQ. The junction had 10 bases not matched to a gene; V was cut back by 4 bases and J by 4 bases. CDR3 sequence: CASSSFTSGRLRTGELFF. Here the CDR3 DNA reads TGTGCCAGCAGCTCTTTTACTAGCGGGAGGCTTCGCACCGGGGAGCTGTTTTTT.